This TCR beta chain was sequenced for a study of T cell changes during pregnancy in multiple sclerosis. This CDR3 spans 17 amino acids. Germline V CDR1 and CDR2: KGHSH, LQKENI. Trimming shortened V by 2 bases and J by 0 bases, and 11 bases separated the two germline ends. TCRdb's copy holds only in-frame clones and misses some; the assay was immunoSEQ multiplex PCR. Of tens of thousands of clones in the sample, around 94% are singletons; the top ten hold about 0.36%. This sequence joins TRBV18 and TRBJ2-6, with D perhaps TRBD2 (5 bases). The source is a female donor with multiple sclerosis, enrolled in a pregnancy study. The specimen comprised CD4+ T cells from peripheral blood mononuclear cells, sampled before pregnancy. The CDR3 protein is CASSPRGQSSGANVLTF. In nucleotides, the CDR3 is TGTGCCAGCTCACCAAGAGGGCAGAGCTCTGGGGCCAACGTCCTGACTTTC.